These 29 T cell receptor beta chains came from one sample sequenced in a study of T cells in Graves' hyperthyroidism and ophthalmopathy. Amplification of TCR beta CDR3 regions used RNA as the template. With the HTBI primer set, the TCR CDR3 went through a first round of RT-PCR. MiXCR was run by TCRdb on the multiplex PCR reads, yielding one entry per CDR3 protein. The data contain hundreds of thousands of distinct CDR3 sequences, about 15% of them seen just once; the ten biggest clones take up about 5.8%. The sequencing input was blood. Receptor source: a woman aged 25 to 39 with Graves' hyperthyroidism that later progressed to Graves' ophthalmopathy.

CDR3 sequence reads: CSASVAGANPYNEQFF. The CDR3 DNA sequence: TGCAGTGCCTCAGTAGCGGGGGCAAACCCCTACAATGAGCAGTTCTTC. The V and J genes are TRBV20-1 and TRBJ2-1; 9 nucleotides match TRBD2. After removal of 6 bases from V and 2 bases from J, the junction contained 11 bases not matched to a gene. The CDR3 is 16 amino acids. The germline gives CDR1 DFQATT, CDR2 SNEGSKA (reference sequence).

This clonotype was recorded at least ten times. This chain uses TRBV20-1 with TRBJ2-1; 10 nucleotides match TRBD2. The germline V gene has CDR1 DFQATT and CDR2 SNEGSKA (reference sequence). The ends lost 6 bases at V and 7 bases at J; junction bases unmatched: 9. CDR3 length: 14 amino acids. The CDR3 reads CSARSGRAGNEQFF. CDR3 sequence (DNA): TGCAGTGCAAGAAGCGGGAGGGCCGGGAATGAGCAGTTCTTC.

This clonotype was recorded many times. The CDR3 loop reads CASSSPKQTGVRETQYF. CDR3 sequence (DNA): TGTGCCAGCAGCTCACCCAAGCAGACAGGGGTTAGGGAGACCCAGTACTTC. This rearrangement joins TRBV7-9 to TRBJ2-5, with 8 bases lining up with TRBD1. Germline CDR1 reads SEHNR; CDR2 reads FQNEAQ (reference sequence). The junction had 15 bases not matched to a gene; V was cut back by 4 bases and J by 5 bases. This CDR3 comprises 17 residues.

V usage is TRBV5-1 and J usage is TRBJ1-3; no clear D gene. V was cut by 4 bases and J by 2 bases, with 7 bases left in between. The CDR3 spans 13 residues. Per the germline V gene, CDR1 is SGHRS and CDR2 is YFSETQ. The CDR3 spells CASSPGTGNTIYF. The CDR3 region has the DNA TGCGCCAGCAGCCCGGGGACTGGAAACACCATATATTTT.

The sample holds many counts of this clonotype. V and J are TRBV5-1 and TRBJ1-1; 8 bases are shared with TRBD1. Per germline, CDR1 SGHRS and CDR2 YFSETQ. V lost 5 bases, J lost 10 bases, and 13 bases stayed unmatched. The CDR3 is made up of 14 amino acids. In DNA, the CDR3 is TGCGCCAGCAGGTCCGGGACAGGCAATCCGCGAGCTTTCTTT. Its protein is CASRSGTGNPRAFF.

The gene calls are TRBV28 and TRBJ2-7, with 11 positions matching TRBD2. Trimming at V came to 5 bases and at J to 0 bases, leaving 15 bases not matched to a gene. The CDR3 spans 19 residues. Germline V lookup: CDR1 MDHEN, CDR2 SYDVKM. The CDR3 DNA is TGTGCCAGCAGTATTTTAGCGGGAGGGGTGGGGGGGGGCTCCTACGAGCAGTACTTC. This encodes CASSILAGGVGGGSYEQYF.

In its sample, this clonotype was seen a few times. V gene TRBV30 combines with J gene TRBJ2-1, with D perhaps TRBD2 (5 bases). CDR1 is GTSNPN, CDR2 SVGIG, per germline (reference sequence). The CDR3 is made up of 16 amino acids. V was trimmed by 5 bases and J by 0 bases, leaving 17 bases between them. CDR3: CAWGRIEGSSYNEQFF. The DNA for the CDR3 is TGTGCCTGGGGACGTATTGAGGGAAGCTCCTACAATGAGCAGTTCTTC.

J is TRBJ2-2 and V is TRBV6-5; D may be TRBD1 (6 bases). Trimming left V 2 bases short and J 3 bases short, with 10 bases between. The CDR3 length is 15 residues. Germline assignment: CDR1 MNHEY and CDR2 SVGAGI. CDR3 in amino acids: CASSYQGHYTGELFF. CDR3 sequence (DNA): TGTGCCAGCAGTTACCAGGGACACTACACCGGGGAGCTGTTTTTT.

There are many counts of this clonotype. The chain recombines TRBV3-1 with TRBJ1-1; D unclear. This CDR3 spans 12 amino acids. Per the germline V gene, CDR1 is LGHDT and CDR2 is YNNKEL (reference sequence). V was trimmed by 0 bases and J by 7 bases, leaving 6 bases between them. The CDR3 DNA reads TGTGCCAGCAGCCAAGAAGGACTTGAAGCTTTCTTT. Translated: CASSQEGLEAFF.

This clonotype was seen at least ten times. This chain connects TRBV2 to TRBJ2-1; TRBD1 agrees at 8 bases. CDR1 is SNHLY and CDR2 is FYNNEI in the germline V gene. V trimming: 6 bases; J trimming: 5 bases; junction bases outside the gene matches: 6. The CDR3 covers 14 residues. CDR3 nucleotide sequence: TGTGCCAGCAGGATGGACAGGGTAGACAATGAGCAGTTCTTC. Translating gives CASRMDRVDNEQFF.

This clonotype has ten or more counts. In DNA form, the CDR3 reads TGTGCCAGCAGCCCTCGGGCAGGCATGAACACTGAAGCTTTCTTT. It encodes CASSPRAGMNTEAFF. V usage is TRBV12-3 or TRBV12-4 and J usage is TRBJ1-1; D remains ambiguous. The CDR3 totals 15 residues. V shed 6 bases and J shed 0 bases, with 14 bases lying between them.

V usage is TRBV11-2 and J usage is TRBJ2-3; D unclear. Trimming cost V 1 base and J 2 bases, with 16 bases left between them. The germline V gene has CDR1 SGHAT and CDR2 FQNNGV. This CDR3 is built from 17 residues. In DNA, the CDR3 is TGTGCCAGCAGCTTAGGCGGCCAGCTGGGATACACAGATACGCAGTATTTT. As protein: CASSLGGQLGYTDTQYF.

Concerning this clonotype: A much larger clone is a single base away; this may be a read error. This chain connects TRBV20-1 to TRBJ1-4; 7 bases fit TRBD1. The CDR3 is made up of 15 amino acids. CDR1 and CDR2 (germline): DFQATT, SNEGSKA (reference sequence). CDR3 residues: CSARNRDSDNEELFF. The CDR3 nucleotides are TGCAGTGCTCGTAATCGGGACAGCGATAATGAAGAACTGTTTTTT.

V gene TRBV12-3 or TRBV12-4 combines with J gene TRBJ2-1, with a tentative D call TRBD2 (6 bases). With 6 bases removed from V and 5 bases from J, the gap between germline ends came to 20 bases. The CDR3 is 16 amino acids. The CDR3 loop reads CASSPGEGGLNNEQFF. In DNA form, the CDR3 reads TGTGCCAGCAGCCCAGGTGAGGGAGGTCTAAACAATGAGCAGTTCTTC.

The V call is TRBV19, the J call TRBJ2-3; D might be TRBD1 or TRBD2, each matching 5 bases. Germline V gene sequence: CDR1 LNHDA, CDR2 SQIVND (reference sequence). The CDR3 sequence is 14 residues long. The V end was cut by 4 bases, the J end by 0 bases, with 8 bases between. The CDR3 here is CASSNGDSTDTQYF. The CDR3, as DNA: TGTGCCAGTAGTAACGGGGACAGCACAGATACGCAGTATTTT.

As to this clonotype: A single base separates this from a much larger clone, so it may be a read error. The rearrangement uses TRBV5-1 and TRBJ1-1; tentative D call: TRBD1 (6 bases). CDR3 length: 16 residues. Germline-derived CDR1 and CDR2 are SGHRS and YFSETQ. The CDR3 coding sequence is TGCGCCAGCAGCTTGTGGACAGTTCGGAAAGACACTGAAGCTTCCTTT. This translates into CASSLWTVRKDTEASF.

This clonotype was observed at least ten times. The chain uses TRBV12-5 and TRBJ2-1, with 12 bases that match TRBD1. Germline CDR1 and CDR2: LGHNT and FRNRAP. Trimming cost V 5 bases and J 7 bases; bases outside gene matches: 9. This CDR3 is built from 16 residues. CDR3 in amino acids: CASGLGQGAGANEQFF. The CDR3 DNA reads TGTGCTAGTGGTCTGGGACAGGGGGCAGGTGCAAATGAGCAGTTCTTC.

A few counts support this clonotype. The V gene is TRBV7-9, the J gene TRBJ2-1; D is perhaps TRBD1 or TRBD2 (6 bases each). The germline gives CDR1 SEHNR, CDR2 FQNEAQ (reference sequence). The V gene lost 2 bases and the J gene lost 8 bases, with 22 bases spanning the gap. CDR3 length equals 17 residues. CDR3: CASSLPRTAPGVDEQFF. The CDR3 DNA is TGTGCCAGCAGCTTACCCCGGACAGCCCCGGGGGTCGATGAGCAGTTCTTC.

Comments on this clonotype: Since a much larger clone is just one base distant, this may be a read error. The chain is built from TRBV6-2 or TRBV6-3 and TRBJ1-2; the match to TRBD1 covers 8 bases. The germline gives CDR1 MNHEY, CDR2 SVGEGT. This CDR3 region has 13 residues. The CDR3 DNA reads as TGTGCCTGCAGAGACAGGGGTGGCTATGGCTACACCTTC. Amino acid sequence: CACRDRGGYGYTF.

The chain recombines TRBV4-3 with TRBJ2-5; no clear D. Trimming took off 4 bases at V and 1 base at J, with 10 bases between the two ends. Germline V gene lookup returns CDR1 LGHNA and CDR2 YSLEER. The CDR3 has 14 residues. In DNA form, the CDR3 reads TGCGCCAGCAGCCCTTTGGGATCCCAAGAGACCCAGTACTTC. It codes for CASSPLGSQETQYF.

In its sample, this clonotype was seen a few times. This rearrangement joins TRBV25-1 to TRBJ1-4; D is unclear. The CDR3 length is 15 residues. Germline loops: CDR1 MGHDK, CDR2 SYGVNS. Trimming shortened V by 4 bases and J by 0 bases, and 9 bases separated the two germline ends. The CDR3 region is CASSARIATNEKLFF. CDR3 coding DNA: TGTGCCAGCAGTGCACGAATCGCAACTAATGAAAAACTGTTTTTT.

Many counts were recorded for this clonotype. V gene TRBV28 combines with J gene TRBJ1-4; 8 nucleotides agree with TRBD1. Trimming at V came to 7 bases and at J to 8 bases, leaving 9 bases not matched to a gene. The CDR3 runs 14 residues. The germline V gene has CDR1 MDHEN and CDR2 SYDVKM. CDR3 nucleotide sequence: TGTGCCAGCATGGTACAGGGGGTAGGGGAAAAACTGTTTTTT. Translated: CASMVQGVGEKLFF.

This clonotype was picked up many times. The chain joins TRBV20-1 to TRBJ2-1, with TRBD2 as a possible D gene (6 bases). The CDR3 runs 15 residues. Per germline, CDR1 DFQATT and CDR2 SNEGSKA (reference sequence). Deletions cut 0 bases from V and 8 bases from J, with 17 bases between. This chain's CDR3 is CSARDWETSMYEQFF. DNA of the CDR3: TGCAGTGCTAGAGATTGGGAGACTAGTATGTATGAGCAGTTCTTC.

The count of this clonotype is one. This chain links TRBV4-1 with TRBJ1-1; D gene ambiguous. Germline V gene data show CDR1 as MGHRA and CDR2 as YSYEKL. Deletions cut 0 bases from V and 8 bases from J, with 10 bases between. The CDR3 is 13 amino acids. The CDR3 bases are TGCGCCAGCAGCCAAGATGGGGAAAAGGAAGCTTTCTTT. It codes for CASSQDGEKEAFF.

At least ten counts were recorded for this clonotype. V usage is TRBV19 and J usage is TRBJ1-5, with D possibly being TRBD1 (6 bases). The CDR3 extends over 16 amino acids. Looked up from germline, CDR1 is LNHDA and CDR2 is SQIVND (reference sequence). The V end lost 0 bases, the J end lost 5 bases, and 14 bases lay between the germline ends. This CDR3 is CASSIDRTARDQPQHF. Written as DNA, the CDR3 is TGTGCCAGTAGTATAGATCGGACAGCTCGGGATCAGCCCCAGCATTTT. Together with reference TRBV19 and TRBJ1-5, the CDR3 gives the full variable domain: DGGITQSPKYLFRKEGQNVTLSCEQNLNHDAMYWYRQDPGQGLRLIYYSQIVNDFQKGDIAEGYSVSREKKESFPLTVTSAQKNPTAFYLCASSIDRTARDQPQHFGDGTRLSIL.

This clonotype was detected many times. V usage is TRBV24-1 and J usage is TRBJ2-7, with D uncertain. V dropped 4 bases and J dropped 3 bases, with 9 bases sitting between them. The CDR3 consists of 13 residues. Germline V lookup: CDR1 KGHDR, CDR2 SFDVKD. DNA for the CDR3: TGTGCCACCAGTGAGCCAGGATACTACGAGCAGTACTTC. It specifies CATSEPGYYEQYF.

This clonotype was observed many times. The chain carries TRBV11-3 and TRBJ2-2; a weak D match, TRBD2 (5 bases). This CDR3 comprises 15 residues. V was pared by 5 bases and J by 1 base, with 11 bases between. Germline V lookup: CDR1 SGHNT, CDR2 YENEEA. This CDR3 reads CASSRTGMNTGELFF. CDR3 sequence (DNA): TGTGCCAGCAGCAGGACCGGGATGAACACCGGGGAGCTGTTTTTT.

In its sample, this clonotype was seen many times. The V gene is TRBV2, the J gene TRBJ1-2, with a possible D match to TRBD1 (6 bases). CDR1 is SNHLY and CDR2 is FYNNEI in the germline V gene. The CDR3 is made up of 16 amino acids. Trimming pared 5 bases from V and 7 bases from J, leaving 23 bases between. The CDR3 loop reads CASSLTGTRSPRGYTF. The CDR3 DNA reads as TGTGCCAGCAGTCTAACAGGGACGAGATCCCCCCGTGGCTACACCTTC.

Turning to this clonotype: Compared with germline, one end of the junction differs, possibly owing to a read error. This chain uses TRBV4-1 with TRBJ1-5; 8 bases are a match to TRBD1. The CDR3 contains 17 residues. The germline V gene has CDR1 MGHRA and CDR2 YSYEKL. The CDR3 nucleotides read TGCGCCAGCAGCCAAGAGTTCCAGGGGGCCTACAATCTGCCCCAGCATTTT. As protein: CASSQEFQGAYNLPQHF.